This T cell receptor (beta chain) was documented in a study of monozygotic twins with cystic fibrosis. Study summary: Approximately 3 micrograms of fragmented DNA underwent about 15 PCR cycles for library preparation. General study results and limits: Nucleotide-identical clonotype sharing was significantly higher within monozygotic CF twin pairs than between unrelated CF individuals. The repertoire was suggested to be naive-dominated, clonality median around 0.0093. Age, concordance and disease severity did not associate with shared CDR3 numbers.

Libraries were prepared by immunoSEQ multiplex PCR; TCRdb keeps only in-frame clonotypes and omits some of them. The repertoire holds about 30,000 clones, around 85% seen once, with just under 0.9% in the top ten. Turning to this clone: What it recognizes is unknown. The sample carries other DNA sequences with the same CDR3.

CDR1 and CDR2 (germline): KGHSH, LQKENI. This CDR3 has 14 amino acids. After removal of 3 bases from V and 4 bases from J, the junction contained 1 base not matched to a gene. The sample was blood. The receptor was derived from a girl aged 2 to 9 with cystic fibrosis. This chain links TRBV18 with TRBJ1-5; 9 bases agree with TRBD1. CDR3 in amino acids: CASSPGQGNQPQHF. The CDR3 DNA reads TGTGCCAGCTCACCTGGACAGGGGAATCAGCCCCAGCATTTT.